Below, 15 T cell receptor beta chains from the same sample are listed, as sequenced in a study of T cell repertoires in cytomegalovirus infection (dated by TCRdb to 2018 to 2020). Data came from an Illumina HiSeq 1500. Through fastp at Q25 and MiXCR, TCRdb rebuilt clones from the public reads, retaining in-frame beta chains. Each entry is one CDR3 protein sequence, shown with its most common DNA and genes. This sample has 290,000 or so distinct CDR3 sequences in its table, and about a tenth of those were observed once. The biggest ten clones account for 2% to 3% of the sample. Material for sequencing was PBMCs. The receptors were sampled from a human donor in good health (CMV status not recorded). Some clones in this sample may be carry-over from other donors' samples.

This clonotype was counted ten times or more. The chain couples TRBV7-2 to TRBJ1-1; a possible D gene is TRBD1 (5 bases). This CDR3 has 14 residues. Germline CDR1 and CDR2: SGHTA and FQGNSA. V was cut by 5 bases and J by 1 base, with 11 bases left in between. CDR3 sequence reads: CASSPQGPNTEAFF. CDR3 DNA sequence: TGTGCCAGCAGCCCTCAGGGACCGAACACTGAAGCTTTCTTT.

This clonotype was counted between two and nine times. The chain recombines TRBV29-1 with TRBJ2-2; a possible D gene is TRBD1 (6 bases). CDR3 length: 12 residues. The V end lost 8 bases, the J end lost 7 bases, and 14 bases lay between the germline ends. CDR1 is SQVTM, CDR2 ANQGSEA, per germline. The DNA for the CDR3 is TGCAGCACGACAGGCGGAATCGGGGAGCTGTTTTTT. Translation gives CSTTGGIGELFF.

Ten or more counts support this clonotype. The genes are TRBV7-6 and TRBJ1-6; possibly TRBD1 for D (6 bases). The V end was cut by 4 bases, the J end by 10 bases, with 29 bases between. CDR1 SGHVS and CDR2 FNYEAQ come from the germline V gene. This CDR3 region has 19 residues. The CDR3 reads CASSSQSPARGAGSSPLHF. CDR3 in DNA: TGTGCCAGCAGCTCCCAATCCCCGGCTAGGGGGGCGGGTAGCTCACCCCTCCACTTT.

J is TRBJ2-3 and V is TRBV6-5, with 12 bases matching TRBD2. The J segment lost 0 bases and the V segment lost 2 bases, leaving 6 bases of the junction unmatched. This CDR3 comprises 18 residues. Germline CDR1 MNHEY, CDR2 SVGAGI. The CDR3 protein is CASSYNLAGGVSTDTQYF. As DNA, the CDR3 is TGTGCCAGCAGTTACAACCTAGCGGGGGGGGTTAGCACAGATACGCAGTATTTT.

This clonotype was picked up many times. The chain's CDR3 is CASGGGGVSYEQYF. CDR3 coding DNA: TGTGCCAGTGGGGGGGGGGGCGTCTCCTACGAGCAGTACTTC. The V and J genes are TRBV6-1 and TRBJ2-7; possibly TRBD2 for D (7 bases). With 9 bases removed from V and 0 bases from J, the gap between germline ends came to 15 bases. CDR3 length: 14 residues. Germline CDR1 and CDR2: MNHNS and SASEGT.

This clonotype appeared many times. The chain recombines TRBV6-4 with TRBJ1-1; D gene unclear. This CDR3 has 14 residues. Germline V gives CDR1 MRHNA, CDR2 SNTAGT. Between the trimmed V and J ends, which lost 3 bases and 1 base, there was a span of 9 bases. The CDR3 DNA reads TGTGCCAGCAGTGAAGCCTACGGGAACACTGAAGCTTTCTTT. Translating gives CASSEAYGNTEAFF.

This clonotype was seen many times. The chain uses TRBV7-2 and TRBJ2-3; 11 bases align to TRBD2. Germline CDR1 is SGHTA and CDR2 is FQGNSA. With V trimmed by 6 bases and J by 2 bases, 7 bases remained unmatched. The CDR3 extends over 16 amino acids. CDR3 sequence reads: CASSHLAGGPTDTQYF. The CDR3 DNA is TGTGCCAGCAGTCATCTAGCGGGGGGCCCCACAGATACGCAGTATTTT.

For the CDR3, the DNA is TGTGCCAGCTCGCGCAAAAAGGGGTATTCACCCCTCCACTTT. Its protein product is CASSRKKGYSPLHF. The chain combines TRBV18 with TRBJ1-6, with D perhaps TRBD1 (5 bases). There are 14 residues in the CDR3. Trimming took off 6 bases at V and 8 bases at J, with 14 bases between the two ends. Germline CDR1 is KGHSH and CDR2 is LQKENI. Supplemented by reference TRBV18 and TRBJ1-6, the full variable domain reads NAGVMQNPRHLVRRRGQEARLRCSPMKGHSHVYWYRQLPEEGLKFMVYLQKENIIDESGMPKERFSAEFPKEGPSILRIQQVVRGDSAAYFCASSRKKGYSPLHFGNGTRLTVT.

The chain uses TRBV5-6 and TRBJ1-2; TRBD1 aligns across 8 bases. In germline, CDR1 is SGHDT, CDR2 YYEEEE. V was pared by 4 bases and J by 4 bases, with 6 bases of the junction left unmatched. CDR3 length equals 14 residues. CDR3 protein: CASSQGQAGYGYTF. Written as DNA, the CDR3 is TGTGCCAGCAGCCAGGGACAGGCCGGCTATGGCTACACCTTC.

This clonotype was seen repeatedly, ten times or more. V and J are TRBV29-1 and TRBJ1-2; the D gene is possibly TRBD1 (5 bases). V was cut by 2 bases and J by 3 bases, with 13 bases left in between. This CDR3 region has 14 residues. Germline V gives CDR1 SQVTM, CDR2 ANQGSEA. The CDR3 DNA reads TGCAGCGTTGAATTGCGGGGCGCTGACTATGGCTACACCTTC. Translating gives CSVELRGADYGYTF.

This clonotype was seen many times. The J gene is TRBJ2-3, the V gene TRBV20-1; D unclear. Germline V gene lookup returns CDR1 DFQATT and CDR2 SNEGSKA (reference sequence). There are 11 residues in the CDR3. The germline V and J ends were trimmed by 1 base and 5 bases, with 4 bases remaining between them. The CDR3 DNA follows: TGCAGTGCTAGAGGTCTAGATACGCAGTATTTT. It specifies CSARGLDTQYF.

This clonotype was counted only a few times. J is TRBJ1-2 and V is TRBV5-5; the D gene is possibly TRBD1 (5 bases). Germline CDR1 SGHKS, CDR2 YYEKEE (reference sequence). Trimming took off 0 bases at V and 6 bases at J, with 9 bases between the two ends. The CDR3 runs to 13 residues. The CDR3: CASSLAGPDGYTF. DNA of the CDR3: TGTGCCAGCAGCTTGGCAGGGCCTGATGGCTACACCTTC.

This clonotype appeared many times. This chain joins TRBV6-5 and TRBJ2-2; 7 bases map to TRBD2. V shed 0 bases and J 5 bases; nucleotides not matched to a gene: 6. CDR1 and CDR2 (germline): MNHEY, SVGAGI. CDR3 size: 16 residues. The DNA for the CDR3 is TGTGCCAGCAGTTACTCATCCCAGGGAGGGACCGGGGAGCTGTTTTTT. Its translation: CASSYSSQGGTGELFF.

This clonotype was detected ten times or more. V gene TRBV7-9 combines with J gene TRBJ2-5; no firm D call. Germline CDR1 and CDR2: SEHNR and FQNEAQ (reference sequence). V was pared by 2 bases and J by 1 base, with 5 bases between. The CDR3 spans 13 residues. The CDR3: CASSLQIQETQYF. DNA of the CDR3: TGTGCCAGCAGCTTACAGATCCAAGAGACCCAGTACTTC.

The chain uses TRBV12-3 or TRBV12-4 and TRBJ1-6; the match to TRBD1 covers 10 bases. The trim removed 2 bases at V and 14 bases at J, leaving 27 bases unmatched. This CDR3 contains 21 residues. In nucleotides, the CDR3 is TGTGCCAGCAGTTTAAAACCAATGCCCCGGGACAGGGGACCCCCTGGATCTACCCTCCACTTT. It encodes CASSLKPMPRDRGPPGSTLHF.